The sequence of this T cell receptor beta chain was determined in a study of T cells expressing NK-cell markers. Turning to the study itself: The study drew TCR beta repertoires from sorted CD3+CD56+NKG2C+, CD3+CD56+NKG2C- and CD3+CD56-NKG2C+ T cells.

From the 5' RACE reads, TCRdb lists one entry per CDR3 protein and no DNA. Found here are 300,000 to 500,000 distinct CDR3 sequences; the top ten clones hold around 10%. Sequenced material: blood T cells: a sorted CD56 or NKG2C T cell subset, CD4+ or CD8+ T cells, or bulk PBMC T cells (not recorded which). The clonotype was recovered from a woman aged 50 to 60 in good health.

CDR3 sequence: CASSHQYGYTF. The chain uses TRBV7-9 and TRBJ1-2. Germline CDR1 and CDR2: SEHNR and FQNEAQ (reference sequence). This CDR3 has 11 residues.